The 17 T cell receptor beta chains presented below share a single source sample, sequenced in a study of OX40 agonist ivuxolimab in advanced cancers. Assay used: immunoSEQ multiplex PCR; TCRdb lists only in-frame clones, some missing. The data contain some 70,000 clones, about 91% of them seen just once; the ten biggest clones take up more than 0.85%. The material was CD4+ or CD8+ T cells sorted from blood, obtained in a trial of the OX40 agonist ivuxolimab. The receptors here all came from an adult with an advanced solid tumor such as melanoma, head and neck, liver or kidney cancer.

The chain is built from TRBV7-8 and TRBJ1-1; D unclear. Germline V gene lookup returns CDR1 SGHVS and CDR2 FQNEAQ. The V and J ends lost 1 base and 2 bases respectively, with 8 bases between them. The CDR3 is made up of 14 amino acids. In DNA, the CDR3 is TGTGCCAGCAGCTTAGGGCGGAGTAACACTGAAGCTTTCTTT. It is translated as CASSLGRSNTEAFF. Combining the CDR3 with reference TRBV7-8 and TRBJ1-1 gives the whole variable domain GAGVSQSPRYKVAKRGQDVALRCDPISGHVSLFWYQQALGQGPEFLTYFQNEAQLDKSGLPSDRFFAERPEGSVSTLKIQRTQQEDSAVYLCASSLGRSNTEAFFGQGTRLTVV.

The CDR3 DNA follows: TGTGCCAGCAGCTTGACGGGGGGCTCTTCCTACGAGCAGTACTTC. Translating it yields CASSLTGGSSYEQYF. This chain joins TRBV5-4 and TRBJ2-7, with D possibly being TRBD2 (7 bases). Germline V lookup: CDR1 SGHNT, CDR2 YYREEE (reference sequence). This CDR3 contains 15 residues. V gave up 1 base and J gave up 1 base, with 12 bases separating them. The entire variable domain, with the rest obtained from reference TRBV5-4 and TRBJ2-7, is as follows: ETGVTQSPTHLIKTRGQQVTLRCSSQSGHNTVSWYQQALGQGPQFIFQYYREEENGRGNFPPRFSGLQFPNYSSELNVNALELDDSALYLCASSLTGGSSYEQYFGPGTRLTVT.

J is TRBJ2-5 and V is TRBV5-4, with TRBD1 matching over 8 bases. Germline CDR1 and CDR2: SGHNT and YYREEE (reference sequence). V lost 3 bases and J lost 0; bases outside the gene matches: 1. There are 14 residues in the CDR3. DNA for the CDR3: TGTGCCAGCAGCTCGGGACAGGACCAAGAGACCCAGTACTTC. Protein product: CASSSGQDQETQYF.

A single count supports this clone. The chain recombines TRBV7-9 with TRBJ1-3, with 8 bases identical to TRBD1. The CDR3 extends over 16 amino acids. Germline lookup yields CDR1 SEHNR and CDR2 FQNEAQ (reference sequence). Trimming cost V 6 bases and J 3 bases; bases outside gene matches: 10. CDR3 nucleotides: TGTGCCAGCAGAAGAACCGGGACAGGAGGTGGAAACACCATATATTTT. Encoded protein: CASRRTGTGGGNTIYF. Using reference TRBV7-9 and TRBJ1-3 for the parts outside the CDR3, the full variable domain is DTGVSQNPRHKITKRGQNVTFRCDPISEHNRLYWYRQTLGQGPEFLTYFQNEAQLEKSRLLSDRFSAERPKGSFSTLEIQRTEQGDSAMYLCASRRTGTGGGNTIYFGEGSWLTVV.

V and J are TRBV18 and TRBJ2-3; D might be TRBD1 (5 bases). In germline, CDR1 is KGHSH, CDR2 LQKENI. The V and J ends lost 1 base and 3 bases respectively, with 8 bases between them. The CDR3 covers 14 residues. This CDR3 reads CASSPLGVTDTQYF. In nucleotides, the CDR3 is TGTGCCAGCTCACCACTAGGGGTAACAGATACGCAGTATTTT.

This chain links TRBV30 with TRBJ2-5, with a possible D match to TRBD1 (6 bases). The V gene's germline CDR1 is GTSNPN and CDR2 SVGIG (reference sequence). The CDR3 contains 16 residues. Trimming pared 3 bases from V and 4 bases from J, leaving 21 bases between. CDR3 nucleotide sequence: TGTGCCTGGAGGCGGGTTCCCGGGACAACCGGAGAGACCCAGTACTTC. It codes for CAWRRVPGTTGETQYF.

The V call is TRBV9, the J call TRBJ1-1, with D maybe TRBD1 (5 bases). CDR1 is SGDLS, CDR2 YYNGEE, per germline. V was shortened by 7 bases and J by 4 bases, with 14 bases between the two germline ends. The length of the CDR3 is 13 residues. In DNA form, the CDR3 reads TGTGCCAGCTCCGAGGGGCACGGCACTGAAGCTTTCTTT. It translates to CASSEGHGTEAFF.

The rearrangement joins TRBV30 to TRBJ1-4, with D tentatively TRBD1 (5 bases). This CDR3 comprises 15 residues. Germline CDR1 reads GTSNPN; CDR2 reads SVGIG (reference sequence). The ends were cut back, 3 bases at V and 4 bases at J, with 15 bases in the middle. In DNA form, the CDR3 reads TGTGCCTGGAGGCGGACATTCCTCTTTAATGAAAAACTGTTTTTT. It translates to CAWRRTFLFNEKLFF.

The V gene is TRBV30, the J gene TRBJ2-2; D is unclear. With 0 bases removed from V and 6 bases from J, the gap between germline ends came to 2 bases. Germline-derived CDR1 and CDR2 are GTSNPN and SVGIG (reference sequence). This CDR3 is built from 11 residues. CDR3 region: CAWSVPGELFF. CDR3 in DNA: TGTGCCTGGAGTGTTCCCGGGGAGCTGTTTTTT.

This clone was seen once. The CDR3 sequence is CASSPGPNPRGNEKLFF. CDR3 sequence (DNA): TGCGCCAGCAGTCCCGGCCCAAACCCCCGGGGAAATGAAAAACTGTTTTTT. The chain combines TRBV5-1 with TRBJ1-4; D remains unclear. Between the trimmed V and J ends, which lost 5 bases and 5 bases, there was a span of 22 bases. Germline V gene sequence: CDR1 SGHRS, CDR2 YFSETQ. The CDR3 contains 17 residues.

The CDR3 sequence is CASSEGWPSYNEQFF. The CDR3 DNA sequence: TGTGCCAGCAGTGAAGGGTGGCCCTCCTACAATGAGCAGTTCTTC. This chain connects TRBV2 to TRBJ2-1; D remains unclear. This CDR3 has 15 residues. Trimming pared 1 base from V and 0 bases from J, leaving 7 bases between. Germline CDR1 and CDR2: SNHLY and FYNNEI.

V usage is TRBV6-6 and J usage is TRBJ2-3; TRBD2 might be the D (6 bases). Germline V lookup: CDR1 MNHNY, CDR2 SVGAGI (reference sequence). Trimming stripped 5 bases from V and 2 bases from J, with 11 bases between. The CDR3 loop spans 14 amino acids. The CDR3 reads CASSPGLTTDTQYF. The CDR3 region has the DNA TGTGCCAGCAGTCCGGGACTTACCACAGATACGCAGTATTTT.

V gene TRBV4-2 combines with J gene TRBJ2-7, with 8 bases matching TRBD2. The CDR3 runs to 14 residues. Germline lookup yields CDR1 LGHNA and CDR2 YNFKEQ. The trim removed 3 bases at V and 2 bases at J, leaving 3 bases unmatched. Written as DNA, the CDR3 is TGTGCCAGCAGCCAGGGACTAGGTCCCTACGAGCAGTACTTC. Its translation is CASSQGLGPYEQYF.

The V and J genes are TRBV5-1 and TRBJ2-2; D gene uncertain. Germline-derived CDR1 and CDR2 are SGHRS and YFSETQ. The CDR3 spans 14 residues. V dropped 1 base and J dropped 3 bases, with 7 bases sitting between them. As DNA, the CDR3 is TGCGCCAGCAGCTTGAGTTCGGACACCGGGGAGCTGTTTTTT. Its translation is CASSLSSDTGELFF. The whole variable domain, remainder taken from reference TRBV5-1 and TRBJ2-2, is KAGVTQTPRYLIKTRGQQVTLSCSPISGHRSVSWYQQTPGQGLQFLFEYFSETQRNKGNFPGRFSGRQFSNSRSEMNVSTLELGDSALYLCASSLSSDTGELFFGEGSRLTVL.

This clone was counted a single time. The chain combines TRBV30 with TRBJ2-7; no clear D gene. Germline V gives CDR1 GTSNPN, CDR2 SVGIG (reference sequence). The V end was cut by 0 bases, the J end by 4 bases, with 13 bases between. The CDR3 spans 14 residues. The CDR3 bases are TGTGCCTGGAGTGTTCTCAGTCCAGCTTACGAGCAGTACTTC. As protein: CAWSVLSPAYEQYF. The full variable domain, rest sourced from reference TRBV30 and TRBJ2-7, is SQTIHQWPATLVQPVGSPLSLECTVEGTSNPNLYWYRQAAGRGLQLLFYSVGIGQISSEVPQNLSASRPQDRQFILSSKKLLLSDSGFYLCAWSVLSPAYEQYFGPGTRLTVT.

Of note for this clone: A read error may produce the germline difference seen at one junction end. V gene TRBV2 combines with J gene TRBJ2-2; 9 bases are shared with TRBD1. The CDR3 is made up of 17 amino acids. Germline CDR1 and CDR2: SNHLY and FYNNEI. The CDR3 nucleotides read TGTGCCACCAGTAGACCCCGGACAGGGGAAAACACCGGGGAGCTGTTTTTT. It yields the protein CATSRPRTGENTGELFF.

CDR3 nucleotides: TGCGCCAGCAGGGGACTAGCGGGGAGGGAGCAGTACTTC. It codes for CASRGLAGREQYF. V gene TRBV23-1 combines with J gene TRBJ2-7, with TRBD2 identical over 13 bases. TRBV23-1 is noted as an ORF with a role that remains uncertain. V trimming: 6 bases; J trimming: 7 bases; junction bases outside the gene matches: 3. This CDR3 has 13 residues.